The entry below describes one T cell receptor beta chain. CDR3 size: 11 residues. The sample is drawn from a study of cytomegalovirus exposure and HLA in healthy donors. The PCR ran on 60 Vbeta and 13 Jbeta primers. Sequenced by immunoSEQ multiplex PCR; TCRdb stores in-frame clones only, minus some. Of 200,000 to 250,000 clones listed, over 75% are singletons. The sequence was collected from a girl aged 2-9 years in good health and CMV-seronegative. This rearrangement joins TRBV21-1 to TRBJ1-4. TRBV21-1 is a pseudogene segment. Sequenced material: PBMCs. The chain's CDR3 is CASSGPRSLFF. CDR3 DNA sequence: TGTGCCAGCAGTGGCCCGCGGTCACTGTTTTTT.